The present TCR beta chain was sequenced within a study of blood T cell repertoires in COVID-19. Study in general: Samples came from the United States, Italy and Spain, spanning acute and convalescent COVID-19.

The CDR3 consists of 14 residues. Per the original data handling: It was from reference gene primer amplification that nucleated cell counts were estimated. The repertoire was sequenced with immunoSEQ multiplex PCR; TCRdb's copy has only in-frame clones and lacks some. V and J calls and clone size are copied from that table; D and trimming were computed from the DNA. The profile shows 55,000 to 75,000 clones, approximately 86% of them singletons. The genes are TRBV21-1 and TRBJ1-1; TRBD1, the table's D call, was not compared with the DNA. TRBV21-1 is shown as a pseudogene. The material sequenced was peripheral blood. The TCR comes from a human donor with active COVID-19. The donor label of this sample is uncertain. CDR3 coding DNA: TGTGCCAGCAGCACACACCAGGGGGACACTGAAGCTTTCTTT. It codes for CASSTHQGDTEAFF.